The TCR beta chain described here comes from a study of OX40 agonist ivuxolimab in advanced cancers. Study conclusions and caveats: Circulating CD4+ and CD8+ T cells showed clonal expansion by week 6 at 0.1 to 3.0 mg/kg.

Assay used: immunoSEQ multiplex PCR; TCRdb lists only in-frame clones, some missing. Seen here are 98,000 or so clones, roughly 91% observed once, and the top ten hold 2% to 3%. V lost 1 base and J lost 5, with 17 bases in between. Germline V CDR1 and CDR2: LNHDA, SQIVND (reference sequence). The CDR3 is 16 amino acids. Concerning this clone itself: Its antigen is not identified.

The origin of this receptor is an adult with an advanced solid tumor such as melanoma, head and neck, liver or kidney cancer. Here the sequenced sample was CD4+ or CD8+ T cells sorted from blood, taken in a trial of the OX40 agonist ivuxolimab. The V gene is TRBV19, the J gene TRBJ2-5; D is undetermined. The CDR3 DNA follows: TGTGCCAGTAGTATAGGGGGAACTCAGATGCTGGAGACCCAGTACTTC. Its translation is CASSIGGTQMLETQYF.